A selection of T cell receptor beta chains follows, all from one sample in a study of cytomegalovirus exposure and HLA in healthy donors. Clones were read by immunoSEQ multiplex PCR, and TCRdb kept only the in-frame ones, dropping some. Altogether fewer than 200,000 clones are present, 87% being singletons, with the ten largest covering roughly 1.3%. Sequencing was performed on PBMCs. Receptors originate from a woman between 25 and 40 years old in good health and CMV-seronegative. CDR3s include the opening cysteine and the closing phenylalanine or tryptophan. A D gene is named only where the DNA matches it firmly. Clone size is not always given. Where it is, it says once, few, many or a class for expanded clones.

clone size,J gene,D gene,V gene,CDR3 protein,CDR3 DNA
.,TRBJ1-3,.,TRBV10-3,CAISTQDRRLSGNTIYF,TGTGCCATCAGTACCCAGGACAGAAGACTCTCTGGAAACACCATATATTTT
.,TRBJ2-7,TRBD1,TRBV30,CAWSKVTGGFSYEQYF,TGTGCCTGGAGCAAAGTCACAGGGGGTTTCTCCTACGAGCAGTACTTC
.,TRBJ1-3,TRBD1,TRBV6-1,CASSEGRGPGNTIYF,TGTGCCAGCAGTGAGGGAAGGGGGCCTGGAAACACCATATATTTT
.,TRBJ1-1,TRBD1,TRBV19,CASSRQGANTEAFF,TGTGCCAGTAGTAGACAGGGGGCGAACACTGAAGCTTTCTTT
.,TRBJ2-3,TRBD2,TRBV7-8,CASSLPGLAGGRSTDTQYF,TGTGCCAGCAGCTTGCCGGGACTAGCGGGGGGGCGCTCGACAGATACGCAGTATTTT
.,TRBJ2-1,TRBD2,TRBV25-1,CASNPGLGVYNEQFF,TGTGCCAGCAACCCGGGACTAGGGGTCTACAATGAGCAGTTCTTC
once,TRBJ2-2,.,TRBV7-6,CASSLGRAGTGELFF,TGTGCCAGCAGCTTAGGGAGGGCGGGCACCGGGGAGCTGTTTTTT
.,TRBJ2-7,TRBD2,TRBV6-1,CASSEESSGYYEQYF,TGTGCCAGCAGTGAAGAAAGTAGCGGGTACTACGAGCAGTACTTC
.,TRBJ2-3,.,TRBV14,CASSKTTGHLTDTQYF,TGTGCCAGCAGCAAAACCACGGGACACCTCACAGATACGCAGTATTTT
.,TRBJ2-2,.,TRBV5-5,CASSTGQNTGELFF,TGTGCCAGCAGCACCGGACAGAACACCGGGGAGCTGTTTTTT
.,TRBJ2-5,.,TRBV9,CASSVLLSGTQYF,TGTGCCAGCAGCGTACTTCTTTCCGGGACCCAGTACTTC
.,TRBJ1-5,TRBD1,TRBV11-2,CASSLRQGSNQPQHF,TGTGCCAGCAGCTTACGACAGGGGAGCAATCAGCCCCAGCATTTT
few,TRBJ1-6,.,TRBV27,CASSAIQGSSYNSPLHF,TGTGCCAGCAGTGCAATTCAGGGGAGCTCCTATAATTCACCCCTCCACTTT
.,TRBJ1-2,.,TRBV7-8,CASSFRDMPVGRDGYTF,TGTGCCAGCAGCTTCCGGGACATGCCCGTCGGGCGAGACGGCTACACCTTC
.,TRBJ1-1,.,TRBV4-1,CASSYRQEQTNTEAFF,TGCGCCAGCAGTTACCGACAGGAGCAGACGAACACTGAAGCTTTCTTT
.,TRBJ2-3,.,TRBV15,CATSRQGMRTDTQYF,TGTGCCACCAGCAGGCAGGGGATGCGGACAGATACGCAGTATTTT
.,TRBJ2-2,.,TRBV5-8,CASSRTGRGTGELFF,TGTGCCAGCAGCAGGACAGGGAGGGGCACCGGGGAGCTGTTTTTT
.,TRBJ2-3,TRBD2,TRBV10-3,CAISEGGRGTDTQYF,TGTGCCATCAGTGAAGGAGGGAGGGGAACAGATACGCAGTATTTT
.,TRBJ2-1,TRBD1,TRBV6-1,CASREGATYYNEQFF,TGTGCCAGCAGAGAGGGGGCCACGTACTACAATGAGCAGTTCTTC
.,TRBJ1-3,TRBD1,TRBV7-6,CASSPSLGTGSGNTIYF,TGTGCCAGCAGCCCGTCCTTGGGGACAGGGTCGGGAAACACCATATATTTT
.,TRBJ1-3,.,TRBV6-5,CASSYTSGNTIYF,TGTGCCAGCAGTTACACAAGTGGAAACACCATATATTTT
.,TRBJ1-1,.,TRBV30,CAWGLTMNTEAFF,TGTGCCTGGGGCCTTACCATGAACACTGAAGCTTTCTTT
.,TRBJ2-5,TRBD2,TRBV2,CASSDAGGRQETQYF,TGTGCCAGCAGTGATGCGGGGGGGAGGCAAGAGACCCAGTACTTC
.,TRBJ2-1,TRBD2,TRBV7-8,CASTAAGSSYNEQFF,TGTGCCAGCACCGCAGCGGGGAGCTCCTACAATGAGCAGTTCTTC
.,TRBJ1-6,.,TRBV7-9,CASSPIPNRANSPLHF,TGTGCCAGCAGCCCCATACCCAACAGGGCTAATTCACCCCTCCACTTT